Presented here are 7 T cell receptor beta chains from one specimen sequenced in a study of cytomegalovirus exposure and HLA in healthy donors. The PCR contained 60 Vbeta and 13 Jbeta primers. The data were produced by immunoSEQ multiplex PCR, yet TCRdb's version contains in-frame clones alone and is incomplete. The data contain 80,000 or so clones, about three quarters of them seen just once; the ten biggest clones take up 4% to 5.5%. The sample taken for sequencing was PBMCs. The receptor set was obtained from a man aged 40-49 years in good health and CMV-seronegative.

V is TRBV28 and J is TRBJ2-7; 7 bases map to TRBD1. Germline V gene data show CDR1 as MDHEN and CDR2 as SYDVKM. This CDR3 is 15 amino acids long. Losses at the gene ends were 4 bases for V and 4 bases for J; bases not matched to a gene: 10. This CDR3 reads CASSYRPRGMYEQYF. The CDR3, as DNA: TGTGCCAGCAGTTATCGCCCCAGGGGGATGTACGAGCAGTACTTC.

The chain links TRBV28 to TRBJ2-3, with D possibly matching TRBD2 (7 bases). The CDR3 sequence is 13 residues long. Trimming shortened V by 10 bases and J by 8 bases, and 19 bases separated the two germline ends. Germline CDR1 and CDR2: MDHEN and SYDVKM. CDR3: CAIKSGTPGTQYF. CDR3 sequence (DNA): TGTGCCATCAAAAGCGGGACACCAGGTACGCAGTATTTT.

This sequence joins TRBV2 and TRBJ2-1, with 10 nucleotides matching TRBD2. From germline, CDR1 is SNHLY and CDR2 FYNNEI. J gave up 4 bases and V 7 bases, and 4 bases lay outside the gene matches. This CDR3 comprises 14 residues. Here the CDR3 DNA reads TGTGCCAGCACCGAACTAGCGGGATACAATGAGCAGTTCTTC. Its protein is CASTELAGYNEQFF. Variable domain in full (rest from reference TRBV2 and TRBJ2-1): EPEVTQTPSHQVTQMGQEVILRCVPISNHLYFYWYRQILGQKVEFLVSFYNNEISEKSEIFDDQFSVERPDGSNFTLKIRSTKLEDSAMYFCASTELAGYNEQFFGPGTRLTVL.

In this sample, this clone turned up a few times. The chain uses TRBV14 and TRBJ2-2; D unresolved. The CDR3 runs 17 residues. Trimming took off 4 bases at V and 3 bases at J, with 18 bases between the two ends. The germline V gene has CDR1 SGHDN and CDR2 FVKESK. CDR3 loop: CASSPILSARYTGELFF. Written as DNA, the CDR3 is TGTGCCAGCAGCCCGATACTCAGCGCGAGGTACACCGGGGAGCTGTTTTTT.

The DNA of the CDR3 is TGTGCCAGCAGCTTGGATCTAGCGGGAGGTGAGCAGTTCTTC. Its translation is CASSLDLAGGEQFF. The V call is TRBV5-4, the J call TRBJ2-1; 11 nucleotides match TRBD2. The CDR3 totals 14 residues. Germline trimming cut 0 bases from V and 9 bases from J; bases unmatched to any gene: 2. Germline V gives CDR1 SGHNT, CDR2 YYREEE (reference sequence).

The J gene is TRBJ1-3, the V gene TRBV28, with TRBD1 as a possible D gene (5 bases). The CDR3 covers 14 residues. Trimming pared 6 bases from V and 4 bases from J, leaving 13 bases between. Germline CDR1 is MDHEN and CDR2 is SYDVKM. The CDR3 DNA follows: TGTGCCAGCAGCTTAACAGGCTACGGAAACACCATATATTTT. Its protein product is CASSLTGYGNTIYF.

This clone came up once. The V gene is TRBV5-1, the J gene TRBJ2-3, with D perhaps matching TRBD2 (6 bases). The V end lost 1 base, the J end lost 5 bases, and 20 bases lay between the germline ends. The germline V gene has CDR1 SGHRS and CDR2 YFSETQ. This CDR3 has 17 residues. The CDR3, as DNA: TGCGCCAGCAGCTTGAACCCGGGACTTGGGATTGAAGATACGCAGTATTTT. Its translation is CASSLNPGLGIEDTQYF.